The following is a TCR beta chain sequence with its context. Its target is unknown. The record originates from a study of post-analysis software for immune sequencing data. The junction had 3 bases not matched to a gene; V was cut back by 1 base and J by 0 bases. The CDR3 runs 15 residues. CDR1 is SGHRS and CDR2 is YFSETQ in the germline V gene. The study's findings and limits: Those with multiple sclerosis, the patient group, showed significantly lower normalized Chao1 diversity than controls. Roughly five TRBV segments, including TRBV5-6, TRBV5-1 and TRBV20-1, were more frequent in patients than controls.

Prepared TCR beta cDNA libraries contained unique molecular identifiers. MiXCR was run by TCRdb on the PCR reads, yielding one entry per CDR3 protein. In the table there are about 540,000 distinct CDR3 sequences, roughly 34% of which are singletons. The sequencing input was blood. The rearrangement uses TRBV5-1 and TRBJ1-2; 7 nucleotides align to TRBD1. The receptor was isolated from a girl aged 2-17 years with multiple sclerosis. For the CDR3, the DNA is TGCGCCAGCAGCTTGAAGCAGGGGGCTAACTATGGCTACACCTTC. Protein product: CASSLKQGANYGYTF.